These 12 T cell receptor beta chains were sequenced from one sample in a study of T cells of healthy individuals. One entry per CDR3 protein results from TCRdb running MiXCR on the 5' RACE reads. The sample consists of some 39,000 distinct CDR3 sequences, 4% to 5.5% of them appearing once. The receptors were gathered from a human donor in good health.

This clonotype was recorded a few times. The rearrangement uses TRBV11-2 and TRBJ2-1; 7 positions agree with TRBD2. Trimming at V came to 5 bases and at J to 2 bases, leaving 6 bases not matched to a gene. The CDR3 runs 15 residues. Germline CDR1 SGHAT, CDR2 FQNNGV. CDR3 residues: CASSDRGTTYNEQFF. The CDR3 DNA reads as TGTGCCAGCAGCGATAGAGGGACTACCTACAATGAGCAGTTCTTC.

At least ten counts were recorded for this clonotype. The chain links TRBV6-2 or TRBV6-3 to TRBJ2-3, with TRBD2 matching over 9 bases. In germline, CDR1 is MNHEY, CDR2 SVGEGT. The ends lost 5 bases at V and 5 bases at J; junction bases unmatched: 11. The CDR3 has 16 amino acids. CDR3 sequence: CASSRVAGEGKDTQYF. Here the CDR3 DNA reads TGTGCCAGCAGTCGCGTAGCGGGAGAGGGGAAAGATACGCAGTATTTT.

This chain uses TRBV2 with TRBJ2-2; D is unclear. The CDR3 spans 13 residues. The germline gives CDR1 SNHLY, CDR2 FYNNEI. Trimming shortened V by 1 base and J by 6 bases, and 6 bases separated the two germline ends. CDR3 sequence (DNA): TGTGCCAGCAGTGAAGGGTTTCCCGGGGAGCTGTTTTTT. As protein: CASSEGFPGELFF.

This clonotype has only a few counts. The V gene is TRBV6-4, the J gene TRBJ2-2; D call uncertain. Deletions cut 5 bases from V and 1 base from J, with 8 bases between. Germline loops: CDR1 MRHNA, CDR2 SNTAGT. This CDR3 comprises 14 residues. Here the CDR3 DNA reads TGTGCCAGCAGTCACGGTGAGAACACCGGGGAGCTGTTTTTT. It yields the protein CASSHGENTGELFF.

This clonotype turned up a few times. The J gene is TRBJ2-7, the V gene TRBV12-3 or TRBV12-4, with 9 positions matching TRBD1. After removal of 7 bases from V and 4 bases from J, the junction contained 8 bases not matched to a gene. The CDR3 is 14 residues long. CDR3 DNA: TGTGCCAGCACCTCCCCGGGACAGGGTTACGAGCAGTACTTC. It encodes CASTSPGQGYEQYF.

This clonotype has ten or more counts. This chain links TRBV20-1 with TRBJ2-3; 8 nucleotides agree with TRBD2. V lost 5 bases, J lost 0 bases, and 19 bases stayed unmatched. Germline-derived CDR1 and CDR2 are DFQATT and SNEGSKA (reference sequence). There are 19 residues in the CDR3. The CDR3: CSASPGLGGLRASTDTQYF. Written as DNA, the CDR3 is TGCAGTGCTTCGCCGGGACTAGGGGGTCTAAGGGCGAGCACAGATACGCAGTATTTT.

Sample share makes this clonotype medium-sized (0.01 to 0.1%). CDR3 residues: CASSQDRGSGANVLTF. CDR3 in DNA: TGCGCCAGCAGCCAAGATCGGGGGTCTGGGGCCAACGTCCTGACTTTC. The rearrangement joins TRBV4-3 to TRBJ2-6; maybe TRBD2 (6 bases). Trimming left V 0 bases short and J 1 base short, with 7 bases between. Germline CDR1 and CDR2: LGHNA and YSLEER. CDR3 size: 16 residues.

V is TRBV10-3 and J is TRBJ2-5; 7 bases fit TRBD2. J was trimmed by 2 bases and V by 6 bases; bases with no gene match: 9. CDR3 length equals 15 residues. The germline gives CDR1 ENHRY, CDR2 SYGVKD. The CDR3 DNA reads as TGTGCCATCAGCCCTAGCGGATACGGTCAAGAGACCCAGTACTTC. It is translated as CAISPSGYGQETQYF.

This clonotype came up many times. The chain carries TRBV6-2 or TRBV6-3 and TRBJ1-1, with a weak D call TRBD1 (5 bases). The CDR3 spans 14 residues. Germline CDR1 is MNHEY and CDR2 is SVGEGT. V was cut by 5 bases and J by 3 bases, with 13 bases left in between. CDR3: CASSRRVLDTEAFF. The CDR3 DNA follows: TGTGCCAGCAGTCGCAGGGTCCTCGACACTGAAGCTTTCTTT.

CDR3 in amino acids: CASSGAREVETQYF. CDR3 in DNA: TGCGCCAGCAGCGGGGCCCGCGAGGTAGAGACCCAGTACTTC. This chain uses TRBV5-1 with TRBJ2-5, with D perhaps matching TRBD1 (5 bases). The CDR3 length is 14 residues. The germline V gene has CDR1 SGHRS and CDR2 YFSETQ. V was pared by 4 bases and J by 4 bases, with 14 bases between. The complete variable domain, with remaining parts taken from reference TRBV5-1 and TRBJ2-5, reads KAGVTQTPRYLIKTRGQQVTLSCSPISGHRSVSWYQQTPGQGLQFLFEYFSETQRNKGNFPGRFSGRQFSNSRSEMNVSTLELGDSALYLCASSGAREVETQYFGPGTRLLVL.

In its sample, this clonotype was seen many times. The CDR3 coding sequence is TGCAGCGTTACGGGAAATTCGCTGAGCTCTGGAAACACCATATATTTT. Translation gives CSVTGNSLSSGNTIYF. The chain recombines TRBV29-1 with TRBJ1-3; no clear D gene. The CDR3 contains 16 residues. V was clipped by 5 bases and J by 0 bases, with 17 bases between them. Germline assignment: CDR1 SQVTM and CDR2 ANQGSEA.

A word on this clonotype: Here the CDR3 omits its conserved ending phenylalanine or tryptophan, so a read error is the likely source. The V and J genes are TRBV9 and TRBJ2-7; 9 positions match TRBD2. This CDR3 contains 15 residues. Germline V CDR1 and CDR2: SGDLS, YYNGEE. V lost 0 bases, J lost 4 bases, and 5 bases stayed unmatched. CDR3 protein: CASSVEAGGSYEQYS. In nucleotides, the CDR3 is TGTGCCAGCAGCGTAGAAGCGGGAGGTTCTTACGAGCAGTACTCC.